This T cell receptor (beta chain) comes out of a study of T-cell reconstitution after alpha-beta-depleted transplantation in children. Preparation of the TCRbeta library was carried out with unique molecular identifiers. One entry per CDR3 protein results from TCRdb running MiXCR on the PCR reads. The data contain 300,000 or so distinct CDR3 sequences, around 9.6% of them singletons. J lost 5 bases, V lost 4 bases, and 9 bases had no gene match. Per germline, CDR1 MNHEY and CDR2 SMNVEV (reference sequence). The CDR3 is 15 residues long. This rearrangement joins TRBV27 to TRBJ2-7; 9 bases align to TRBD1. The sequence was collected from a human donor who donated a stem cell graft to a child with SCID. Sequences were derived from PBMCs from the stem cell graft donor, sampled from the stem cell graft. In DNA, the CDR3 is TGTGCCAGCAGTTCCTTCCCGGACAGGGGCCACGAGCAGTACTTC. As protein: CASSSFPDRGHEQYF.